The sequence of this T cell receptor beta chain was determined in a study of human T cells and chemical hapten exposure. Germline values: CDR1 SGHRS, CDR2 YFSETQ. The CDR3 totals 15 residues. The V and J ends lost 0 bases and 1 base respectively, with 10 bases between them. Time point denoted: patch test 1, 2 weeks after DPC sensitization. Documented treatment: therapeutic diphenylcyclopropenone sensitization with weekly scalp DPC. MiXCR was run by TCRdb on the RACE reads, yielding one entry per CDR3 protein. The sample has a few hundred thousand distinct CDR3 sequences, approximately 4.4% seen once. Material: whole blood, obtained in connection with sensitization to the hapten diphenylcyclopropenone (DPC). The source is a woman in her 50s with alopecia areata. Some clones in this sample may be carry-over from other donors' samples. The V gene is TRBV5-1, the J gene TRBJ2-5; TRBD1 might be the D (6 bases). The CDR3 loop is CASSLGLTGQETQYF. In DNA form, the CDR3 reads TGCGCCAGCAGCTTGGGGTTGACAGGCCAAGAGACCCAGTACTTC.